The 18 T cell receptor beta chains below were found in one sample sequenced in a study of early T cells in non-severe SARS-CoV-2 infection. Each CDR3 protein is one row after TCRdb ran MiXCR on the 5' RACE reads. Of more than 65,000 distinct CDR3 sequences listed, under 15% are singletons. Specimen: whole blood. The receptors here all came from an adult who was a healthcare worker with PCR-confirmed SARS-CoV-2 infection or an uninfected control (not recorded which).

The sample holds many counts of this clonotype. The rearrangement uses TRBV6-1 and TRBJ1-2, with D perhaps TRBD1 (6 bases). This CDR3 region has 13 residues. Germline CDR1 MNHNS, CDR2 SASEGT. Trimming pared 8 bases from V and 5 bases from J, leaving 15 bases between. CDR3 residues: CASSGVVHYGYTF. CDR3 in DNA: TGTGCCAGCTCAGGGGTGGTCCATTATGGCTACACCTTC.

This clonotype was seen ten or more times. The chain carries TRBV6-2 or TRBV6-3 and TRBJ2-7, with 8 bases identical to TRBD1. The CDR3 covers 14 residues. Looked up from germline, CDR1 is MNHEY and CDR2 is SVGEGT. J was trimmed by 3 bases and V by 6 bases; bases with no gene match: 7. The DNA of the CDR3 is TGTGCCAGCAGAGGACAGGGCTACCTCTACGAGCAGTACTTC. Protein: CASRGQGYLYEQYF.

In this sample, this clonotype turned up many times. The V gene is TRBV19, the J gene TRBJ1-5; 7 bases line up with TRBD1. V lost 9 bases and J lost 6; bases outside the gene matches: 11. Looked up from germline, CDR1 is LNHDA and CDR2 is SQIVND (reference sequence). The CDR3 is made up of 14 amino acids. The CDR3 is CASLFTGASQPQHF. CDR3 nucleotides: TGTGCCAGCCTGTTTACAGGGGCCAGTCAGCCCCAGCATTTT.

This clonotype was detected ten times or more. The V and J genes are TRBV28 and TRBJ1-5; D unclear. The CDR3 has 16 residues. Germline values: CDR1 MDHEN, CDR2 SYDVKM. V lost 5 bases and J 5 bases, leaving 19 bases between the germline ends. CDR3 sequence reads: CASSLAVGTLDQPQHF. The CDR3 region has the DNA TGTGCCAGCAGTCTTGCGGTTGGTACTTTAGATCAGCCCCAGCATTTT.

This clonotype was recorded at least ten times. This chain joins TRBV2 and TRBJ1-5; 9 bases are a match to TRBD1. There are 16 residues in the CDR3. With V trimmed by 4 bases and J by 5 bases, 9 bases remained unmatched. Germline-derived CDR1 and CDR2 are SNHLY and FYNNEI. CDR3 DNA sequence: TGTGCCAGCAGTGGCTCGGGGGACAGGGCACATCAGCCCCAGCATTTT. Protein: CASSGSGDRAHQPQHF.

The V call is TRBV6-2 or TRBV6-3, the J call TRBJ2-7, with D uncertain. The CDR3 extends over 15 amino acids. CDR1 is MNHEY, CDR2 SVGEGT, per germline. V lost 2 bases and J lost 0, with 11 bases in between. The CDR3 nucleotides are TGTGCCAGCAGTTACACCGACTGGAGCTCCTACGAGCAGTACTTC. Amino acid sequence: CASSYTDWSSYEQYF.

This clonotype was seen repeatedly, ten times or more. The chain combines TRBV27 with TRBJ2-7, with 7 nucleotides matching TRBD1. The ends lost 3 bases at V and 4 bases at J; junction bases unmatched: 3. The germline V gene encodes CDR1 MNHEY and CDR2 SMNVEV (reference sequence). The CDR3 has 13 amino acids. The CDR3 sequence is CASSLTGSYEQYF. The DNA of the CDR3 is TGTGCCAGCAGTTTGACAGGGTCTTACGAGCAGTACTTC.

Ten or more counts support this clonotype. The J gene is TRBJ2-1, the V gene TRBV10-3, with 8 bases lining up with TRBD1. The CDR3 is 14 amino acids. Germline V CDR1 and CDR2: ENHRY, SYGVKD. J gave up 7 bases and V 3 bases, and 5 bases lay outside the gene matches. The CDR3 loop reads CAISDTGGKNEQFF. CDR3 sequence (DNA): TGTGCCATCAGTGACACAGGGGGGAAGAATGAGCAGTTCTTC.

This clonotype has ten or more counts. The chain recombines TRBV5-1 with TRBJ2-7; D may match TRBD1 or TRBD2 (5 bases each). CDR3 length equals 16 residues. The V end was cut by 0 bases, the J end by 0 bases, with 13 bases between. The germline V gene has CDR1 SGHRS and CDR2 YFSETQ. The CDR3 is CASSLGDATSSYEQYF. The CDR3 bases are TGCGCCAGCAGCTTGGGGGACGCTACGAGCTCCTACGAGCAGTACTTC.

Many counts were recorded for this clonotype. V gene TRBV11-2 combines with J gene TRBJ1-5; unclear D gene. The germline V gene has CDR1 SGHAT and CDR2 FQNNGV. The V gene lost 10 bases and the J gene lost 3 bases, with 13 bases spanning the gap. The CDR3 has 13 residues. CDR3 loop: CATRAGPNQPQHF. The CDR3 DNA reads as TGTGCCACCCGTGCAGGACCCAATCAGCCCCAGCATTTT. Variable domain in full (rest from reference TRBV11-2 and TRBJ1-5): EAGVAQSPRYKIIEKRQSVAFWCNPISGHATLYWYQQILGQGPKLLIQFQNNGVVDDSQLPKDRFSAERLKGVDSTLKIQPAKLEDSAVYLCATRAGPNQPQHFGDGTRLSIL.

This clonotype was seen more than once but under ten times. The CDR3 sequence is CASSPGLINTGELFF. The CDR3 DNA sequence: TGTGCCAGCAGCCCGGGACTTATAAACACCGGGGAGCTGTTTTTT. The chain joins TRBV5-6 to TRBJ2-2, with D possibly matching TRBD2 (6 bases). This CDR3 contains 15 residues. The V end was cut by 4 bases, the J end by 2 bases, with 12 bases between. Germline V gene data show CDR1 as SGHDT and CDR2 as YYEEEE. Drawing the rest from reference TRBV5-6 and TRBJ2-2, the complete variable domain is DAGVTQSPTHLIKTRGQQVTLRCSPKSGHDTVSWYQQALGQGPQFIFQYYEEEERQRGNFPDRFSGHQFPNYSSELNVNALLLGDSALYLCASSPGLINTGELFFGEGSRLTVL.

This clonotype was counted many times. V usage is TRBV28 and J usage is TRBJ2-3; D unresolved. The CDR3 sequence is 13 residues long. CDR1 and CDR2 from the germline V gene are MDHEN and SYDVKM. Trimming took off 3 bases at V and 0 bases at J, with 4 bases between the two ends. DNA of the CDR3: TGTGCCAGCAGTTTGGTTAGCACAGATACGCAGTATTTT. This encodes CASSLVSTDTQYF. The full variable domain, with the rest looked up from reference TRBV28 and TRBJ2-3, is DVKVTQSSRYLVKRTGEKVFLECVQDMDHENMFWYRQDPGLGLRLIYFSYDVKMKEKGDIPEGYSVSREKKERFSLILESASTNQTSMYLCASSLVSTDTQYFGPGTRLTVL.

This clonotype occurred many times. V and J are TRBV6-4 and TRBJ1-1; D might be TRBD1 (5 bases). CDR1 and CDR2 from the germline V gene are MRHNA and SNTAGT. The CDR3 totals 15 residues. With 6 bases removed from V and 5 bases from J, the gap between germline ends came to 19 bases. Here the CDR3 DNA reads TGTGCCAGCAGGGGGGTAGCGGGGAGCGGTACTGAAGCTTTCTTT. Protein sequence: CASRGVAGSGTEAFF.

The rearrangement links TRBV28 to TRBJ2-1; TRBD2 is a possible D gene (5 bases). Per germline, CDR1 MDHEN and CDR2 SYDVKM. Trimming pared 5 bases from V and 9 bases from J, leaving 20 bases between. The CDR3 spans 15 residues. As DNA, the CDR3 is TGTGCCAGCAGTGGATACCGGGATCCCCGTGGTGAGCAGTTCTTC. Translation gives CASSGYRDPRGEQFF.

This clonotype showed up many times. This chain connects TRBV11-2 to TRBJ2-3; 13 nucleotides align to TRBD2. The germline CDR1 and CDR2 sequences are SGHAT and FQNNGV. Unmatched junction bases numbered 10, after V lost 0 bases and J lost 10 bases. The CDR3 spans 17 residues. The CDR3 spells CASSLEPGLAGALSQYF. The CDR3 DNA follows: TGTGCCAGCAGCTTAGAGCCAGGACTAGCGGGAGCCCTCTCGCAGTATTTT.

This clonotype was found many times. The rearrangement links TRBV7-6 to TRBJ2-2; TRBD2 matches at 7 bases. This CDR3 is built from 15 residues. Germline V gene sequence: CDR1 SGHVS, CDR2 FNYEAQ. Trimming removed 1 base from V and 6 bases from J; junction bases left unmatched: 5. CDR3 loop: CASSLVGGVPGELFF. The DNA of the CDR3 is TGTGCCAGCAGCTTAGTGGGAGGGGTGCCCGGGGAGCTGTTTTTT.

The chain uses TRBV7-2 and TRBJ1-5; D not resolved. V lost 3 bases and J 4 bases, leaving 7 bases between the germline ends. Germline loops: CDR1 SGHTA, CDR2 FQGNSA. This CDR3 has 13 residues. CDR3 nucleotides: TGTGCCAGCAGCTTCCGCCTAAATCAGCCCCAGCATTTT. Translated: CASSFRLNQPQHF.

This clonotype was counted many times. This rearrangement joins TRBV28 to TRBJ2-1; 8 bases align to TRBD1. There are 15 residues in the CDR3. Per germline, CDR1 MDHEN and CDR2 SYDVKM. Trimming took 1 base from V and 6 from J; bases not matched to a gene: 5. The CDR3 here is CASSLFQGAGNEQFF. CDR3 DNA sequence: TGTGCCAGCAGTTTATTTCAGGGGGCGGGCAATGAGCAGTTCTTC.